A selection of T cell receptor beta chains follows, all from one sample in a study of blood T cell repertoires in COVID-19. Clones were sequenced by immunoSEQ multiplex PCR, and TCRdb holds only the in-frame ones, with some missing. The sample contains 120,000 or so clones, approximately 80% of which appear only once. Sequenced: peripheral blood. All receptors derive from a human donor in a cohort sampled during active COVID-19. The CDR3 runs from the conserved cysteine through the conserved F or W. A D gene is named only where the DNA matches it firmly. Where a row states a size, it is once, few, many or the class of an expanded clone; other rows omit it.

>-|TRBJ2-7|-|TRBV5-1
TGCGCCAGCAGCCCCATTGAGGGAGTCCACGAGCAGTACTTC
CASSPIEGVHEQYF
>-|TRBJ2-5|TRBD1|TRBV9
TGTGCCAGCAGCGTAGGACAGGGGGAGACCCAGTACTTC
CASSVGQGETQYF
>once|TRBJ2-5|TRBD1|TRBV28
TGTGCCAGCAGTGGGACAGGCAACCAAGAGACCCAGTACTTC
CASSGTGNQETQYF
>-|TRBJ2-7|TRBD1|TRBV28
TGTGCCAGCAGTCCAGGGACAGGAACCCTCTACGAGCAGTACTTC
CASSPGTGTLYEQYF
>-|TRBJ2-2|-|TRBV9
TGTGCCAGCAGCGGAACCAAGTGGAGCACCGGGGAGCTGTTTTTT
CASSGTKWSTGELFF
>-|TRBJ2-1|-|TRBV7-2
TGTGCCAGCAGCTTAGAGGGGCTAAGTTCGTTCTTC
CASSLEGLSSFF
>-|TRBJ1-2|-|TRBV5-1
TGCGCCAGCAGCCTCGGGACAACTACCTATGGCTACACCTTC
CASSLGTTTYGYTF
>-|TRBJ2-1|TRBD1|TRBV10-3
TGTGCCATCAGTGGGACGCGGCTTACTCCTACGACAGGGGGCCAAACAACCGAGCGCAATGAGCAGTTCTTC
CAISGTRLTPTTGGQTTERNEQFF
>-|TRBJ2-3|-|TRBV19
TGTGCCAGTAGTATATCGGGTGAGAACACAGATACGCAGTATTTT
CASSISGENTDTQYF
>-|TRBJ2-7|-|TRBV18
TGTGCCAGCTCACCCGGGGCGGGGGCGGAATACGAGCAGTACTTC
CASSPGAGAEYEQYF
>-|TRBJ1-1|TRBD1|TRBV18
TGTGCCAGCTCACCTTTGGTAGCCCTCAGGGGGCCACCAGAAGCTTTCTTT
CASSPLVALRGPPEAFF
>-|TRBJ2-7|-|TRBV19
TGTGCCAGTAGGAGGACCCATCAAGCGGGTTACGAGCAGTACTTC
CASRRTHQAGYEQYF
>-|TRBJ2-1|TRBD2|TRBV6-5
TGTGCCAGCAGTTCGGACTTACGGGGGGGTGAGCAGTTCTTC
CASSSDLRGGEQFF
>few|TRBJ1-2|TRBD1|TRBV28
TGTGCCAGCCTTCACGAGGCAGGGGGCGGCTATGGCTACACCTTC
CASLHEAGGGYGYTF
>-|TRBJ2-1|TRBD1|TRBV19
TGTGCCAGTAGTATCGACAGGGGGCCCTACAATGAGCAGTTCTTC
CASSIDRGPYNEQFF
>-|TRBJ1-1|-|TRBV5-5
TGTGCCAGCAGCACTGCCCGAAATCGGGGATATACTGAAGCTTTCTTT
CASSTARNRGYTEAFF
>-|TRBJ1-5|TRBD1|TRBV7-2
TGTGCCAGCAGCGCCTACACAGGGGCTCAGCCCCAGCATTTT
CASSAYTGAQPQHF
>-|TRBJ2-3|TRBD1|TRBV11-2
TGTGCCAGCAGCTTTGCCGGGACAGGGGTATCAGATACGCAGTATTTT
CASSFAGTGVSDTQYF
>-|TRBJ2-7|-|TRBV6-2/TRBV6-3
TGTGCCAGCAGTGTTCAGGGGAGCGGCGAGCAGTACTTC
CASSVQGSGEQYF
>many|TRBJ2-7|-|TRBV13
TGTGCCAGCAGCCGGATCGGGGGACACGAGCAGTACTTC
CASSRIGGHEQYF
>-|TRBJ2-1|TRBD2|TRBV28
TGTGCCAGCAGGAAGTGGGGGGGGAAGTACAATGAGCAGTTCTTC
CASRKWGGKYNEQFF
>-|TRBJ2-7|-|TRBV28
TGTGCCAGCAGCCTCCCGGTGGGCAACTCCTACGAGCAGTACTTC
CASSLPVGNSYEQYF
>-|TRBJ2-2|TRBD2|TRBV7-2
TGTGCCAGCAGCCTTGGGACTAGCGGGAGCTCCGGGGAGCTGTTTTTT
CASSLGTSGSSGELFF
>-|TRBJ2-4|-|TRBV12-2
TGTGCAAGCAATGAGGCAAAGGAAAACATTCAGTACTTC
CASNEAKENIQYF